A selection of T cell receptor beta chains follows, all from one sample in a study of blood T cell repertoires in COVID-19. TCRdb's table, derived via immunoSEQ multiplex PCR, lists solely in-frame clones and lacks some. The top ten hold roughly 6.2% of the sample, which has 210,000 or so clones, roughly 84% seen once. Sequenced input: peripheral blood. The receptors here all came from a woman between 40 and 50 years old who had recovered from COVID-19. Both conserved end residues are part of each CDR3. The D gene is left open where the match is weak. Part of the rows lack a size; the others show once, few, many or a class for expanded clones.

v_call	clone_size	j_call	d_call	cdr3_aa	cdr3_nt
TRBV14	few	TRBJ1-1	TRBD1	CASSQPGQGFSNTEAFF	TGTGCCAGCAGCCAGCCGGGACAGGGGTTTTCGAACACTGAAGCTTTCTTT
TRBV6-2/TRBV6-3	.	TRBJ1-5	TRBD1	CASSYSTGAGNQPQHF	TGTGCCAGCAGTTACTCGACAGGGGCTGGAAATCAGCCCCAGCATTTT
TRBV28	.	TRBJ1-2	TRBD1	CASVGDRGNYGYTF	TGTGCCAGCGTCGGGGACAGGGGCAACTATGGCTACACCTTC
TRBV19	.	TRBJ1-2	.	CASSINRDGYTF	TGTGCCAGTAGTATAAACAGGGACGGCTACACCTTC
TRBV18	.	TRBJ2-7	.	CASSPQALEQYF	TGTGCCAGCTCACCGCAGGCTTTGGAGCAGTACTTC
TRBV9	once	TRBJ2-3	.	CASSTSPPTDTQYF	TGTGCCAGCAGCACTAGCCCCCCCACAGATACGCAGTATTTT
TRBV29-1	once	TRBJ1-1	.	CSVVLRVANTEAFF	TGCAGCGTTGTTCTCAGGGTGGCGAACACTGAAGCTTTCTTT
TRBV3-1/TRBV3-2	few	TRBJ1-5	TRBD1	CASSQDQSRTGQPQHF	TGTGCCAGCAGCCAAGACCAGTCCCGGACAGGACAGCCCCAGCATTTT
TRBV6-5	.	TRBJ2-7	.	CASRGRESFFEQYF	TGTGCCAGCAGGGGCCGGGAGTCATTTTTCGAGCAGTACTTC
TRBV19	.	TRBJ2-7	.	CASSLQEFRSEQYF	TGTGCCAGTAGTTTACAGGAGTTTCGGAGCGAGCAGTACTTC
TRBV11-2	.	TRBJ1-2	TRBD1	CASSPGQGLYYGYTF	TGTGCCAGCAGCCCAGGACAGGGGCTTTACTATGGCTACACCTTC
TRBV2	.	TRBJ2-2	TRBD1	CASSPGTGGSGELFF	TGTGCCAGCAGTCCCGGGACAGGGGGCTCCGGGGAGCTGTTTTTT
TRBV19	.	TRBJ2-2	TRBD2	CASNGLAGNTGELFF	TGTGCCAGCAACGGACTAGCGGGGAACACCGGGGAGCTGTTTTTT
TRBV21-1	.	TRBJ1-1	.	CASSTRQGDPEAFF	TGTGCCAGCAGCACTAGACAGGGGGATCCTGAAGCTTTCTTT
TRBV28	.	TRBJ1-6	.	CASIMSRGNSPLHF	TGTGCCAGCATTATGTCCAGGGGAAATTCACCCCTCCACTTT
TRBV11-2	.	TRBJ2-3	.	CASSQGQTTDTQYF	TGTGCCAGCAGCCAAGGACAAACCACAGATACGCAGTATTTT
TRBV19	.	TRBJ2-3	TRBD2	CASSIRLAGGPTDTQYF	TGTGCCAGTAGTATCCGACTAGCGGGAGGGCCCACAGATACGCAGTATTTT
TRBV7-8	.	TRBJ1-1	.	CASSGGHTEAFF	TGTGCCAGCAGCGGCGGGCACACTGAAGCTTTCTTT
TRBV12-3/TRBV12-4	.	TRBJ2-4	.	CASMVTVKNIQYF	TGTGCCAGCATGGTGACAGTTAAAAACATTCAGTACTTC
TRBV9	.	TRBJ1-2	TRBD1	CASSASRDRGKENGYTF	TGTGCCAGCAGCGCGTCCCGGGACAGGGGGAAGGAGAATGGCTACACCTTC
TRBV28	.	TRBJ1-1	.	CASSSVQGLTEAFF	TGTGCCAGCAGTTCGGTACAGGGTCTCACTGAAGCTTTCTTT
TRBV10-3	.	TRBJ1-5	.	CATQGEESQPQHF	TGTGCCACACAGGGAGAAGAAAGTCAGCCCCAGCATTTT
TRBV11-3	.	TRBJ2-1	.	CASSEGAGGTYNEQFF	TGTGCCAGCAGCGAAGGAGCAGGGGGGACCTACAATGAGCAGTTCTTC
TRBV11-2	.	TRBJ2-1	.	CASSLFDRSSYNEQFF	TGTGCCAGCAGCTTATTTGATAGAAGCTCCTACAATGAGCAGTTCTTC
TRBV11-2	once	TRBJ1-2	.	CASSLAPDYGYTF	TGTGCCAGCAGCTTAGCCCCCGACTATGGCTACACCTTC
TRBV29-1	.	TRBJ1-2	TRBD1	CSVGTGGYGYTF	TGCAGCGTGGGGACAGGGGGTTATGGCTACACCTTC
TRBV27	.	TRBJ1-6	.	CASSLGRERSPLHF	TGTGCCAGCAGTTTAGGGAGGGAACGTTCACCCCTCCACTTT
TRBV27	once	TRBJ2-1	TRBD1	CASSLSGTGMGNEQFF	TGTGCCAGCAGTTTATCCGGGACAGGGATGGGTAATGAGCAGTTCTTC
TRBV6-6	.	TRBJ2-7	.	CASSTSGDAYEQYF	TGTGCCAGCAGTACGAGCGGAGACGCCTACGAGCAGTACTTC
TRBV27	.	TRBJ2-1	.	CASSLGLDYNEQFF	TGTGCCAGCAGTTTGGGACTTGACTACAATGAGCAGTTCTTC
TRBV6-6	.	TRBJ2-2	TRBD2	CASTRTSGGGGELFF	TGTGCCAGCACCCGGACTAGCGGGGGGGGAGGGGAGCTGTTTTTT
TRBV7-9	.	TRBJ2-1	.	CASSPGTPYNEQFF	TGTGCCAGCAGCCCGGGGACACCATACAATGAGCAGTTCTTC
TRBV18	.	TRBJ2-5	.	CASSAGQTQETQYF	TGTGCCAGCTCAGCGGGACAGACACAAGAGACCCAGTACTTC
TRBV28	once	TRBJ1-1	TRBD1	CASIAGQVNTEAFF	TGTGCCAGCATCGCGGGACAGGTGAACACTGAAGCTTTCTTT
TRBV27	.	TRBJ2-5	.	CASSFAGSQETQYF	TGTGCCAGCAGTTTCGCGGGAAGCCAAGAGACCCAGTACTTC
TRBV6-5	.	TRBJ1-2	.	CASSPDYNYGYTF	TGTGCCAGCAGTCCAGATTACAACTATGGCTACACCTTC
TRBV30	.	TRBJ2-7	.	CAWMSGISPSEEQYF	TGTGCCTGGATGTCGGGGATATCCCCTTCGGAAGAGCAGTACTTC
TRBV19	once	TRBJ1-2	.	CASSISSYGYTF	TGTGCCAGTAGTATTTCCTCCTATGGCTACACCTTC
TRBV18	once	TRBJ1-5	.	CASSSGIDQPQHF	TGTGCCAGCTCTTCCGGGATTGATCAGCCCCAGCATTTT
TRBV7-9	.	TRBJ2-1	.	CASSWRQADEQFF	TGTGCCAGCAGCTGGCGACAGGCCGATGAGCAGTTCTTC
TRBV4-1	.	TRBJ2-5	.	CASSQEKRREETQYF	TGCGCCAGCAGCCAAGAGAAGCGACGCGAAGAGACCCAGTACTTC
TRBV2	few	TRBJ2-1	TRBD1	CASSDGQGLNEQFF	TGTGCCAGCAGTGATGGACAGGGTCTCAATGAGCAGTTCTTC
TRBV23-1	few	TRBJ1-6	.	CASSQSTGCLLHF	TGCGCCAGCAGTCAATCGACGGGGTGCTTACTCCACTTT